These T cell receptor beta chains were read from a single sample in a study of blood T cell repertoires in COVID-19. Libraries were prepared by immunoSEQ multiplex PCR; TCRdb keeps only in-frame clonotypes and omits some of them. The sample lists around 240,000 clones, 83% occurring once. The sequencing sample was made of peripheral blood. Receptors were obtained from a woman aged 45-65 years with acute or convalescent COVID-19. CDR3s include the opening cysteine and the closing phenylalanine or tryptophan. D genes are given only for firm matches. Size is stated for part of the rows, as once, few or many counts, or as a class when the clone is expanded.

size: once
J: TRBJ2-2
V: TRBV11-2
D: .
CDR3: CASSLIIYNTGELFF
DNA: TGTGCCAGCAGCTTAATCATCTACAACACCGGGGAGCTGTTTTTT

size: .
J: TRBJ2-1
V: TRBV30
D: .
CDR3: CAWKQGRSYNEQFF
DNA: TGTGCCTGGAAACAGGGTAGGTCCTACAATGAGCAGTTCTTC

size: .
J: TRBJ1-1
V: TRBV21-1
D: .
CDR3: CASSKEGPNTEAFF
DNA: TGTGCCAGCAGCAAAGAGGGGCCGAACACTGAAGCTTTCTTT

size: .
J: TRBJ1-1
V: TRBV27
D: .
CDR3: CASSLGVGTEAFF
DNA: TGTGCCAGCAGTTTAGGAGTCGGCACTGAAGCTTTCTTT

size: .
J: TRBJ2-1
V: TRBV25-1
D: TRBD2
CDR3: CASRLAGGREQFF
DNA: TGTGCCAGCCGGCTAGCGGGGGGGAGGGAGCAGTTCTTC

size: .
J: TRBJ1-3
V: TRBV21-1
D: .
CDR3: CASSKGGRRNTIYF
DNA: TGTGCCAGCAGCAAAGGTGGCAGGAGGAACACCATATATTTT

size: .
J: TRBJ1-1
V: TRBV3-1/TRBV3-2
D: .
CDR3: CASSQDLQGSEAFF
DNA: TGTGCCAGCAGCCAAGACTTACAGGGTTCAGAAGCTTTCTTT

size: .
J: TRBJ2-7
V: TRBV4-3
D: .
CDR3: CASSQGRGAQGEQYF
DNA: TGCGCCAGCAGCCAAGGACGGGGGGCTCAAGGCGAGCAGTACTTC

size: once
J: TRBJ2-3
V: TRBV30
D: TRBD2
CDR3: CAWSVTGTRFTDTQYF
DNA: TGTGCCTGGAGTGTCACCGGGACTAGATTCACAGATACGCAGTATTTT

size: few
J: TRBJ2-1
V: TRBV24-1
D: TRBD1
CDR3: CATSGFGTDPYNEQFF
DNA: TGTGCCACCAGTGGGTTCGGGACAGACCCCTACAATGAGCAGTTCTTC

size: few
J: TRBJ2-2
V: TRBV19
D: TRBD1
CDR3: CASDTGEVGELFF
DNA: TGTGCCAGCGACACAGGGGAAGTGGGGGAGCTGTTTTTT

size: once
J: TRBJ1-4
V: TRBV3-1/TRBV3-2
D: TRBD1
CDR3: CASSQEQGRDEKLFF
DNA: TGTGCCAGCAGCCAAGAACAGGGGCGCGATGAAAAACTGTTTTTT

size: .
J: TRBJ2-7
V: TRBV7-7
D: TRBD1
CDR3: CASSLNAGTAYEQYF
DNA: TGTGCTAGCAGCTTAAATGCCGGGACAGCCTACGAGCAGTACTTC

size: .
J: TRBJ1-1
V: TRBV4-1
D: .
CDR3: CASSQDPDGSTEAFF
DNA: TGCGCCAGCAGCCAAGATCCTGACGGGAGCACTGAAGCTTTCTTT

size: once
J: TRBJ2-6
V: TRBV30
D: TRBD2
CDR3: CAWSRSRGAGANVLTF
DNA: TGTGCCTGGTCCCGGTCTCGGGGGGCTGGGGCCAACGTCCTGACTTTC

size: .
J: TRBJ2-1
V: TRBV14
D: .
CDR3: CASSQIRGNEQFF
DNA: TGTGCCAGCAGCCAAATACGAGGGAATGAGCAGTTCTTC

size: once
J: TRBJ2-3
V: TRBV28
D: TRBD1
CDR3: CASSPGGQGRDTQYF
DNA: TGTGCCAGCAGCCCTGGGGGACAGGGGAGAGATACGCAGTATTTT

size: .
J: TRBJ2-2
V: TRBV6-2/TRBV6-3
D: TRBD1
CDR3: CASSSFTGAGGELFF
DNA: TGTGCCAGCAGTTCCTTCACAGGGGCCGGCGGGGAGCTGTTTTTT

size: .
J: TRBJ1-3
V: TRBV28
D: .
CDR3: CASRKQGSPGNTIYF
DNA: TGTGCCAGCAGGAAACAGGGAAGCCCCGGAAACACCATATATTTT

size: once
J: TRBJ1-3
V: TRBV6-5
D: .
CDR3: CASSYGAGNTIYF
DNA: TGTGCCAGCAGTTACGGAGCAGGAAACACCATATATTTT